The 26 T cell receptor beta chains in this list originate from one sample, sequenced in a study of shared clonotypes between healthy human individuals. Only in-frame clones appear in the TCRdb table, and some are missing; sequencing was by immunoSEQ multiplex PCR. The repertoire holds approximately 1,500,000 clones, with roughly 97% as singletons. The specimen sequenced was naive CD4+ T cells sorted from blood. Subset here: CD45RA+ positively selected. The receptor source for this set is a young man in good health.

J is TRBJ2-3 and V is TRBV11-2; the D gene is possibly TRBD1 (6 bases). V was cut by 5 bases and J by 8 bases, with 20 bases left in between. The CDR3 is 15 residues long. The germline V gene has CDR1 SGHAT and CDR2 FQNNGV. CDR3 nucleotides: TGTGCCAGCAGCCGGACAGTCCCCATTTTGGGTACGCAGTATTTT. Its protein is CASSRTVPILGTQYF.

This clone was detected once. The sample has other DNA sequences that encode this CDR3 too. The chain carries TRBV28 and TRBJ1-1; no firm D call. This CDR3 has 12 amino acids. The germline V and J ends were trimmed by 5 bases and 0 bases, with 4 bases remaining between them. Germline V gene data show CDR1 as MDHEN and CDR2 as SYDVKM. CDR3 nucleotide sequence: TGTGCCAGCAGTCCCCTGAACACTGAAGCTTTCTTT. It translates to CASSPLNTEAFF. Using reference TRBV28 and TRBJ1-1 for the parts outside the CDR3, the full variable domain is DVKVTQSSRYLVKRTGEKVFLECVQDMDHENMFWYRQDPGLGLRLIYFSYDVKMKEKGDIPEGYSVSREKKERFSLILESASTNQTSMYLCASSPLNTEAFFGQGTRLTVV.

This clone has a single count. The chain recombines TRBV10-1 with TRBJ2-7; the D is unclear. This CDR3 comprises 14 residues. Germline V gives CDR1 WNHNN, CDR2 SYGVQD (reference sequence). Between the trimmed V and J ends, which lost 3 bases and 5 bases, there was a span of 14 bases. CDR3 bases: TGCGCCAGCAGTGATGAGGTCTCTGTAAACGAGCAGTACTTC. Translating it yields CASSDEVSVNEQYF.

The chain employs TRBV5-1 and TRBJ1-4; D gene uncertain. From germline, CDR1 is SGHRS and CDR2 YFSETQ. The CDR3 is 15 amino acids. V lost 2 bases, J lost 4 bases, and 12 bases lay in between. CDR3 amino acids: CASSFLSGYNEKLFF. In DNA, the CDR3 is TGCGCCAGCAGCTTTTTATCGGGATATAATGAAAAACTGTTTTTT.

V and J are TRBV7-2 and TRBJ1-1; D gene unclear. This CDR3 region has 13 residues. Trimming removed 1 base at V and 10 bases at J, with 13 bases between. Germline-derived CDR1 and CDR2 are SGHTA and FQGNSA. The CDR3 sequence is CASSLGWAGLAFF. The CDR3 DNA follows: TGTGCCAGCAGCTTAGGGTGGGCCGGCTTAGCTTTCTTT.

The DNA for the CDR3 is TGTGCCAGCAGTGACCTAGCGGGAGGAACCGGGGAGCTGTTTTTT. It specifies CASSDLAGGTGELFF. V gene TRBV2 combines with J gene TRBJ2-2, with TRBD2 matching 11 bases. CDR1 and CDR2 from the germline V gene are SNHLY and FYNNEI. The junction had 2 bases not matched to a gene; V was cut back by 3 bases and J by 5 bases. The CDR3 extends over 15 amino acids.

This CDR3 reads CASSKRVGETQYF. The CDR3 DNA reads as TGTGCCAGCAGCAAGAGGGTGGGCGAGACCCAGTACTTC. This rearrangement joins TRBV7-6 to TRBJ2-5; D perhaps matches TRBD2 (5 bases). The CDR3 consists of 13 residues. Germline V gene lookup returns CDR1 SGHVS and CDR2 FNYEAQ. Trimming removed 5 bases at V and 5 bases at J, with 12 bases between.

CDR3 residues: CASTPTRLAGGYEQYF. In nucleotides, the CDR3 is TGTGCCAGCACCCCTACCCGGCTAGCGGGTGGTTACGAGCAGTACTTC. V and J are TRBV25-1 and TRBJ2-7; 8 nucleotides line up with TRBD2. The germline V gene has CDR1 MGHDK and CDR2 SYGVNS. The CDR3 runs to 16 residues. The J segment lost 4 bases and the V segment lost 7 bases, leaving 15 bases of the junction unmatched.

J is TRBJ2-5 and V is TRBV7-2; 8 bases agree with TRBD2. Per the germline V gene, CDR1 is SGHTA and CDR2 is FQGNSA. This CDR3 region has 16 residues. Trimming took 3 bases from V and 8 from J; bases not matched to a gene: 14. CDR3 residues: CASSFRPGLESVTQYF. CDR3 DNA: TGTGCCAGCAGCTTTAGACCGGGACTAGAATCGGTTACCCAGTACTTC.

The chain combines TRBV6-5 with TRBJ2-1, with 10 bases lining up with TRBD2. In germline, CDR1 is MNHEY, CDR2 SVGAGI. The CDR3 is 15 amino acids. V lost 2 bases, J lost 6 bases, and 4 bases stayed unmatched. In DNA, the CDR3 is TGTGCCAGCAGTTACACGGCTAGCGGGGGCAATGAGCAGTTCTTC. It is translated as CASSYTASGGNEQFF.

V and J are TRBV7-9 and TRBJ2-4, with 7 bases lining up with TRBD2. The CDR3 has 15 residues. Germline V CDR1 and CDR2: SEHNR, FQNEAQ (reference sequence). Trimming removed 6 bases from V and 7 bases from J; junction bases left unmatched: 12. The CDR3, as DNA: TGTGCCAGCAGTGAGACGTCGGGAGGAGGGAACATTCAGTACTTC. Protein: CASSETSGGGNIQYF.

V gene TRBV29-1 combines with J gene TRBJ1-4; perhaps TRBD1 as D (5 bases). With 1 base removed from V and 4 bases from J, the gap between germline ends came to 7 bases. The germline CDR1 and CDR2 sequences are SQVTM and ANQGSEA. The CDR3 runs 13 residues. CDR3: CSVEAQGNEKLFF. CDR3 nucleotide sequence: TGCAGCGTTGAAGCGCAGGGTAATGAAAAACTGTTTTTT.

The chain joins TRBV28 to TRBJ2-7; tentatively, D is TRBD1 (5 bases). CDR1 and CDR2 from the germline V gene are MDHEN and SYDVKM. The CDR3 sequence is 14 residues long. V lost 2 bases and J lost 0, with 8 bases in between. The CDR3 loop is CASSLIDSSYEQYF. In DNA, the CDR3 is TGTGCCAGCAGTTTAATTGACAGCTCCTACGAGCAGTACTTC.

V is TRBV5-1 and J is TRBJ2-7; D unclear. V lost 2 bases, J lost 4 bases, and 13 bases lay in between. The germline V gene encodes CDR1 SGHRS and CDR2 YFSETQ. The CDR3 covers 14 residues. In nucleotides, the CDR3 is TGCGCCAGCAGCTTTGAAGGGTCCTGGTACGAGCAGTACTTC. This codes for CASSFEGSWYEQYF.

The chain joins TRBV5-4 to TRBJ2-3; D is unresolved. Per the germline V gene, CDR1 is SGHNT and CDR2 is YYREEE (reference sequence). The CDR3 is made up of 13 amino acids. Trimming took off 0 bases at V and 4 bases at J, with 6 bases between the two ends. The chain's CDR3 is CASSLAASDTQYF. CDR3 in DNA: TGTGCCAGCAGCTTGGCAGCGTCAGATACGCAGTATTTT.

The chain has TRBV14 and TRBJ2-7; 13 bases are shared with TRBD2. CDR3 length equals 18 residues. V gave up 3 bases and J gave up 3 bases; unmatched junction bases: 11. Germline V CDR1 and CDR2: SGHDN, FVKESK. This CDR3 reads CASSHGGLAGAWVYEQYF. The CDR3 DNA is TGTGCCAGCAGCCACGGAGGACTAGCGGGAGCCTGGGTCTACGAGCAGTACTTC. Based on the CDR3 plus reference TRBV14 and TRBJ2-7, the full variable domain is EAGVTQFPSHSVIEKGQTVTLRCDPISGHDNLYWYRRVMGKEIKFLLHFVKESKQDESGMPNNRFLAERTGGTYSTLKVQPAELEDSGVYFCASSHGGLAGAWVYEQYFGPGTRLTVT.

The DNA of the CDR3 is TGTGCCAGTAGTGGAAGGGGGGACACTGAAGCTTTCTTT. It codes for CASSGRGDTEAFF. V gene TRBV19 combines with J gene TRBJ1-1; D is perhaps TRBD1 (6 bases). V was cut by 5 bases and J by 3 bases, with 10 bases left in between. Germline CDR1 LNHDA, CDR2 SQIVND (reference sequence). The CDR3 totals 13 residues.

This chain joins TRBV9 and TRBJ2-2, with 9 positions matching TRBD1. V lost 3 bases to trimming and J lost 4 bases; unmatched junction nucleotides: 4. The germline V gene encodes CDR1 SGDLS and CDR2 YYNGEE. This CDR3 comprises 15 residues. The DNA for the CDR3 is TGTGCCAGCAGCGCCGGACAGGGGACCACCGGGGAGCTGTTTTTT. This sequence encodes CASSAGQGTTGELFF.

The chain recombines TRBV5-1 with TRBJ2-1; perhaps TRBD1 as D (5 bases). Germline values: CDR1 SGHRS, CDR2 YFSETQ. The CDR3 extends over 13 amino acids. Trimming took off 0 bases at V and 8 bases at J, with 9 bases between the two ends. CDR3 DNA sequence: TGCGCCAGCAGCTTGGAGGGGTTGTATGAGCAGTTCTTC. Amino acids: CASSLEGLYEQFF.

This clone came up a few times. The chain couples TRBV7-3 to TRBJ2-7; 12 bases line up with TRBD2. Per the germline V gene, CDR1 is SGHTA and CDR2 is FQGTGA. The length of the CDR3 is 14 residues. Losses at the gene ends were 8 bases for V and 2 bases for J; bases not matched to a gene: 4. In DNA form, the CDR3 reads TGTGCCAGCGGTCTAGCGGGAGGGCCCTACGAGCAGTACTTC. Translating it yields CASGLAGGPYEQYF. The full variable domain, its missing parts supplied by reference TRBV7-3 and TRBJ2-7, is GAGVSQTPSNKVTEKGKYVELRCDPISGHTALYWYRQSLGQGPEFLIYFQGTGAADDSGLPNDRFFAVRPEGSVSTLKIQRTERGDSAVYLCASGLAGGPYEQYFGPGTRLTVT.

On this clone itself: This specimen includes other DNA sequences encoding the same CDR3. The V gene is TRBV9, the J gene TRBJ2-5, with TRBD1 as a possible D gene (5 bases). Germline V gives CDR1 SGDLS, CDR2 YYNGEE. The V end lost 0 bases, the J end lost 1 base, and 10 bases lay between the germline ends. The CDR3 runs 15 residues. This chain's CDR3 is CASSVGQGRQETQYF. The CDR3 DNA reads TGTGCCAGCAGCGTAGGGCAGGGCCGCCAAGAGACCCAGTACTTC.

This chain joins TRBV10-3 and TRBJ2-1, with 12 bases that match TRBD2. Germline CDR1 is ENHRY and CDR2 is SYGVKD. With 3 bases clipped from V and 7 bases from J, the junction kept 7 bases outside the gene matches. This CDR3 is built from 16 residues. The CDR3 region has the DNA TGTGCCATCAGTGAACCAGGGACTAGCGGGCGTAATGAGCAGTTCTTC. Translation: CAISEPGTSGRNEQFF.

The chain couples TRBV7-8 to TRBJ2-2; TRBD1 matches at 8 bases. CDR3 size: 15 residues. Germline V gives CDR1 SGHVS, CDR2 FQNEAQ. After removal of 5 bases from V and 1 base from J, the junction contained 3 bases not matched to a gene. The CDR3 DNA is TGTGCCAGCAGCGGGGACAGGATGAACACCGGGGAGCTGTTTTTT. Amino acids: CASSGDRMNTGELFF.

V and J are TRBV7-2 and TRBJ1-1; 9 bases match TRBD1. This CDR3 region has 16 residues. J gave up 5 bases and V 2 bases, and 9 bases lay outside the gene matches. Per the germline V gene, CDR1 is SGHTA and CDR2 is FQGNSA. The CDR3 DNA follows: TGTGCCAGCAGCTTACCTTTACAGGGGGCCCGGACTGAAGCTTTCTTT. Translating gives CASSLPLQGARTEAFF.

The chain is built from TRBV11-2 and TRBJ1-3, with 8 positions matching TRBD1. The length of the CDR3 is 16 residues. CDR1 and CDR2 (germline): SGHAT, FQNNGV. V was clipped by 2 bases and J by 4 bases; unmatched bases: 7. For the CDR3, the DNA is TGTGCCAGCAGCTTATATCAGGGGGCCTTCGGAAACACCATATATTTT. Translated, it gives CASSLYQGAFGNTIYF.

This chain connects TRBV29-1 to TRBJ2-3; 12 bases align to TRBD1. Trimming at V came to 1 base and at J to 8 bases, leaving 7 bases not matched to a gene. The CDR3 runs to 15 residues. Looked up from germline, CDR1 is SQVTM and CDR2 is ANQGSEA. The CDR3 nucleotides are TGCAGCGTTGAAGGGGACAGGGGGCTCAGGGGTACGCAGTATTTT. Its protein is CSVEGDRGLRGTQYF.